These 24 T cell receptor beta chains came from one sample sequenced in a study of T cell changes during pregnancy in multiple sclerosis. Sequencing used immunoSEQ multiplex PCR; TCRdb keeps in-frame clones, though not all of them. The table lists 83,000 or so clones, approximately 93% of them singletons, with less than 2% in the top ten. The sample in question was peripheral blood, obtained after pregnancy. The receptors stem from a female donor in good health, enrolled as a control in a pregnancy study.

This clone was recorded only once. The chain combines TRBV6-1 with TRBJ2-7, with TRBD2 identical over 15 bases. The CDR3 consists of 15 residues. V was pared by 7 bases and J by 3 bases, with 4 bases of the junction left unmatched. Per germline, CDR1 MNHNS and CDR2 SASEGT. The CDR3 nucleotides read TGTGCCAGCAAAGAGGGACTAGCGGGGGGCTACGAGCAGTACTTC. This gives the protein CASKEGLAGGYEQYF.

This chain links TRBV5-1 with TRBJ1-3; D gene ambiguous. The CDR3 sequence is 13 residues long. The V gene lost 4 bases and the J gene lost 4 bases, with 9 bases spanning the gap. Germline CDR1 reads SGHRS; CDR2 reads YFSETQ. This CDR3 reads CASSLARGNTIYF. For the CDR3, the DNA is TGCGCCAGCAGCCTGGCCAGGGGAAACACCATATATTTT.

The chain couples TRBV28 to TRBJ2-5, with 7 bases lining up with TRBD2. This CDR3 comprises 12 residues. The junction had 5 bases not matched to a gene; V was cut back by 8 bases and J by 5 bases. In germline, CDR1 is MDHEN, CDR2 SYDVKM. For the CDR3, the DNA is TGTGCCAGCGGGGTGGGAGGGGAGACCCAGTACTTC. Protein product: CASGVGGETQYF.

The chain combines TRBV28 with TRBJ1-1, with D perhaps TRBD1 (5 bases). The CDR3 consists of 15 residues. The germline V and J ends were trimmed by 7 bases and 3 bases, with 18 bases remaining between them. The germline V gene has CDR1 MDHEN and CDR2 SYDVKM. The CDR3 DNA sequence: TGTGCCAGCACTCTCGGGGGGGGAGGTCACACTGAAGCTTTCTTT. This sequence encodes CASTLGGGGHTEAFF.

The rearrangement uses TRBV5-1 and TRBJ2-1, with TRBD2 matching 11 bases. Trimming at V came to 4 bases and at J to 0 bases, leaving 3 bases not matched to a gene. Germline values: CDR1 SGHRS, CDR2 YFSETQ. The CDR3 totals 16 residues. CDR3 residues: CASSVTSGSSYNEQFF. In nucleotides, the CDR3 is TGCGCCAGCAGCGTAACTAGCGGGAGCTCCTACAATGAGCAGTTCTTC.

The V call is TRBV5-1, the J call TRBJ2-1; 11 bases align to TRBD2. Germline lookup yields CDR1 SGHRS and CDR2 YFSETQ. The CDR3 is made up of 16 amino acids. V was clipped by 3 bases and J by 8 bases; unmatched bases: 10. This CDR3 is CASSSTSGSGGDEQFF. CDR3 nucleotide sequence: TGCGCCAGCAGCTCTACTAGCGGGAGTGGGGGAGATGAGCAGTTCTTC.

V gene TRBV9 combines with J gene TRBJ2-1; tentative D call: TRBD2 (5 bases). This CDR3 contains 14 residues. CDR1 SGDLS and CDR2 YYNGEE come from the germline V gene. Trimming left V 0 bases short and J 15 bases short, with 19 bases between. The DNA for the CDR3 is TGTGCCAGCAGCGTAGCTACGGATGGAGGACCGGTGTTCTTC. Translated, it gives CASSVATDGGPVFF.

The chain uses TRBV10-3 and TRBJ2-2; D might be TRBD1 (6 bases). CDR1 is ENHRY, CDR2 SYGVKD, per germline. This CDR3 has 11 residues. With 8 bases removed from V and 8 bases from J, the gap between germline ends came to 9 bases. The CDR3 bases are TGTGCCATCGGTAGGGGGGGGGAGCTGTTTTTT. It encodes CAIGRGGELFF.

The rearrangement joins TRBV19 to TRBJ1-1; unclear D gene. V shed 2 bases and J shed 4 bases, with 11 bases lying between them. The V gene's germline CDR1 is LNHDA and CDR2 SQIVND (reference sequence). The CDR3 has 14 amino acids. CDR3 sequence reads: CASSIFGVGTEAFF. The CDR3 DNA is TGTGCCAGTAGTATATTCGGGGTGGGCACTGAAGCTTTCTTT. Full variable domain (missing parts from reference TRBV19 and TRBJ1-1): DGGITQSPKYLFRKEGQNVTLSCEQNLNHDAMYWYRQDPGQGLRLIYYSQIVNDFQKGDIAEGYSVSREKKESFPLTVTSAQKNPTAFYLCASSIFGVGTEAFFGQGTRLTVV.

DNA for the CDR3: TGTGCCAGCAGCCTGGGAGGGGAAAATGAGCAGTTCTTC. Encoded protein: CASSLGGENEQFF. The J gene is TRBJ2-1, the V gene TRBV11-2, with 7 positions matching TRBD2. The CDR3 has 13 amino acids. V was pared by 5 bases and J by 7 bases, with 5 bases of the junction left unmatched. CDR1 and CDR2 (germline): SGHAT, FQNNGV. Complete variable domain (other parts from reference TRBV11-2 and TRBJ2-1): EAGVAQSPRYKIIEKRQSVAFWCNPISGHATLYWYQQILGQGPKLLIQFQNNGVVDDSQLPKDRFSAERLKGVDSTLKIQPAKLEDSAVYLCASSLGGENEQFFGPGTRLTVL.

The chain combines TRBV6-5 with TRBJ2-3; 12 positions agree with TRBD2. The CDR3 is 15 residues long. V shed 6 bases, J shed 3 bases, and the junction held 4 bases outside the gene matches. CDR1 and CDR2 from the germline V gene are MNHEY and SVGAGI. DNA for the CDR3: TGTGCCAGCAGCCCGACTAGCGGGAGTACAGATACGCAGTATTTT. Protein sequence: CASSPTSGSTDTQYF.

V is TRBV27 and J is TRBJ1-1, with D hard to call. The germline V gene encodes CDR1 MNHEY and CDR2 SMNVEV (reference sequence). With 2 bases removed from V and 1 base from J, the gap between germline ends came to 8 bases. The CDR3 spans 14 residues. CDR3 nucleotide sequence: TGTGCCAGCAGTTTAAAACGAGAGAACACTGAAGCTTTCTTT. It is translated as CASSLKRENTEAFF.

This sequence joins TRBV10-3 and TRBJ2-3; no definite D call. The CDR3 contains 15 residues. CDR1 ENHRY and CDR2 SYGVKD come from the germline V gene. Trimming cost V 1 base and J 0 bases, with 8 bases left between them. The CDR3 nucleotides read TGTGCCATCAGTGAGTTGGAGACTAGCACAGATACGCAGTATTTT. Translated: CAISELETSTDTQYF.

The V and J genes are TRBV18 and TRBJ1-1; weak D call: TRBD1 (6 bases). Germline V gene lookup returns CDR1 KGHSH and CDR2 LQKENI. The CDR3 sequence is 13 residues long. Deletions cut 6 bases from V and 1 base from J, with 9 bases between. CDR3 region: CASSWTENTEAFF. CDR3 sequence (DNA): TGTGCCAGCTCGTGGACAGAGAACACTGAAGCTTTCTTT.

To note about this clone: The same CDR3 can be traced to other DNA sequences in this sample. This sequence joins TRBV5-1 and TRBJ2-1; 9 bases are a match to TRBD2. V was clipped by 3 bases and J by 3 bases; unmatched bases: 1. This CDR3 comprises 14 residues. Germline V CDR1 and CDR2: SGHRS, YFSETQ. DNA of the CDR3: TGCGCCAGCAGCTCAGCGGGAGGCTACAATGAGCAGTTCTTC. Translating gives CASSSAGGYNEQFF. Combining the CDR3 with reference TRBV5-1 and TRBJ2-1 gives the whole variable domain KAGVTQTPRYLIKTRGQQVTLSCSPISGHRSVSWYQQTPGQGLQFLFEYFSETQRNKGNFPGRFSGRQFSNSRSEMNVSTLELGDSALYLCASSSAGGYNEQFFGPGTRLTVL.

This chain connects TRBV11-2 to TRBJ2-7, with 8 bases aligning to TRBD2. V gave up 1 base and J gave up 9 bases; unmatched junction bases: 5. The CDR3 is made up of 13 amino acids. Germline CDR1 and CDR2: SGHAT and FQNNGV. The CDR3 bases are TGTGCCAGCAGCTTAGGGCGGGAGGTCGGGCAGTACTTC. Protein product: CASSLGREVGQYF. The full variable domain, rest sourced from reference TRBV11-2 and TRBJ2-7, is EAGVAQSPRYKIIEKRQSVAFWCNPISGHATLYWYQQILGQGPKLLIQFQNNGVVDDSQLPKDRFSAERLKGVDSTLKIQPAKLEDSAVYLCASSLGREVGQYFGPGTRLTVT.

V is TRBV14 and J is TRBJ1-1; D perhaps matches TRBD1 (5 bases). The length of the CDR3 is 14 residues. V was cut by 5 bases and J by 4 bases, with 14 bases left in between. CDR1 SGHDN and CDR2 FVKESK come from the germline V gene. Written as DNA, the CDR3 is TGTGCCAGCAGCACCTTGGAGGGGTTCACTGAAGCTTTCTTT. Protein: CASSTLEGFTEAFF.

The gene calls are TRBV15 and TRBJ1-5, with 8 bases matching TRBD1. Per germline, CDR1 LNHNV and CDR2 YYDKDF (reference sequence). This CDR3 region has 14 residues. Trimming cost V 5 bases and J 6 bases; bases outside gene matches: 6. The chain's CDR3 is CATSSRQGSQPQHF. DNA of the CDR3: TGTGCCACCAGCTCGCGACAGGGGAGTCAGCCCCAGCATTTT.

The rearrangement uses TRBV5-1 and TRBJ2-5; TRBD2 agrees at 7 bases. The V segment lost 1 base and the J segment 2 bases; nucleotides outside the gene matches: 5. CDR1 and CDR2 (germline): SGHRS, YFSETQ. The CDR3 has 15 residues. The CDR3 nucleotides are TGCGCCAGCAGCTTGAGGGCTAGCGGACAAGAGACCCAGTACTTC. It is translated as CASSLRASGQETQYF.

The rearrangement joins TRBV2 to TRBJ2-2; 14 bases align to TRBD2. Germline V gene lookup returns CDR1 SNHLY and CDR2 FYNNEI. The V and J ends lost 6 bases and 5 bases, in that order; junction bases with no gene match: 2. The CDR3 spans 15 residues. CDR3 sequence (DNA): TGTGCCAGCAGGGGACTAGCGGGAGTGACCGGGGAGCTGTTTTTT. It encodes CASRGLAGVTGELFF.

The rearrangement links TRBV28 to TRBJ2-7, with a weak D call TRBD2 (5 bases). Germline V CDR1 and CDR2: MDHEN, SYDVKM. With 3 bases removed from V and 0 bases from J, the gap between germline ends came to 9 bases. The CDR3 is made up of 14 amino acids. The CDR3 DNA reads TGTGCCAGCAGTTTTCCCGGAGGCTCCTACGAGCAGTACTTC. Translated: CASSFPGGSYEQYF.

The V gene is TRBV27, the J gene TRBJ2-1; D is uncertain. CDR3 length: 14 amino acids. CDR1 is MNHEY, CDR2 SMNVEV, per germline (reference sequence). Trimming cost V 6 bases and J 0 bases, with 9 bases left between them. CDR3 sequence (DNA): TGTGCCAGCAGCCAATGGAGCTCCTACAATGAGCAGTTCTTC. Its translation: CASSQWSSYNEQFF.

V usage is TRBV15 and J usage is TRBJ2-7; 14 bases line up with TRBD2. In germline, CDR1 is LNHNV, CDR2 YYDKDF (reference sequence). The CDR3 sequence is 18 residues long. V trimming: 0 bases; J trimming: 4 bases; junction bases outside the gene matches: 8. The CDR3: CATSRERGTSGRGYEQYF. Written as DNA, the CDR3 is TGTGCCACCAGCAGAGAAAGAGGGACTAGCGGGAGAGGTTACGAGCAGTACTTC.

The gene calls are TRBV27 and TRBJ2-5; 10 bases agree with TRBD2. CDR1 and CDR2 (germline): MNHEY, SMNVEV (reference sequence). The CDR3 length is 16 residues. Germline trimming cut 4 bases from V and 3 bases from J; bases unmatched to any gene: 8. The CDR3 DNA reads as TGTGCCAGCAGTTCAGGGGCACTAGCGGGGAAAGAGACCCAGTACTTC. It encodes CASSSGALAGKETQYF.